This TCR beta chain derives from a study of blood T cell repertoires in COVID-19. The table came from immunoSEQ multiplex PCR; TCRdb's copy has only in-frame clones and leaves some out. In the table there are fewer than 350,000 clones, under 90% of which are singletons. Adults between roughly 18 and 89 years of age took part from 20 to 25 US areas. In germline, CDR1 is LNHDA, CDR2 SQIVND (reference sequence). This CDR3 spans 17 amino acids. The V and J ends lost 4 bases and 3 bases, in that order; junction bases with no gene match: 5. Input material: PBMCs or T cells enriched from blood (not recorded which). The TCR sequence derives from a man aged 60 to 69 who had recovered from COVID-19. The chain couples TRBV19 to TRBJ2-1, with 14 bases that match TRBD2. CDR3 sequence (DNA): TGTGCCAGTAGTAAACGACTAGCGGGAGGGTTCTACAATGAGCAGTTCTTC. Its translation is CASSKRLAGGFYNEQFF.